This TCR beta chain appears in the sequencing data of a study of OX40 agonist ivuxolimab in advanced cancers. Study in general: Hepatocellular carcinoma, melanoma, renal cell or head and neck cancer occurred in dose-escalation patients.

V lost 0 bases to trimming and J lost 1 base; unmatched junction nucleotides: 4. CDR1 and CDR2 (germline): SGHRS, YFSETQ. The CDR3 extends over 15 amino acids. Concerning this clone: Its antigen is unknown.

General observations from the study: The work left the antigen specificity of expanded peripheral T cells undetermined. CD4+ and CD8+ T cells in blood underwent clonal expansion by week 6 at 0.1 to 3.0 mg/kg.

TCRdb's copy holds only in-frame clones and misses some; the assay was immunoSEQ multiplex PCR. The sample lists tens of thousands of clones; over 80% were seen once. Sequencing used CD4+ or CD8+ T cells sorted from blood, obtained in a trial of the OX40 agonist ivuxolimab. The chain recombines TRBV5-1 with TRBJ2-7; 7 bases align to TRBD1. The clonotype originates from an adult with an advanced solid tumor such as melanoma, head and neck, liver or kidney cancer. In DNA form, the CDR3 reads TGCGCCAGCAGCTTGGGAGGGGGCCTGTCCTACGAGCAGTACTTC. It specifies CASSLGGGLSYEQYF.